This T cell receptor beta chain was identified during a study of blood T cell repertoires in COVID-19. Turning to the study itself: T cells, B-cell-depleted T cells, or PBMCs provided the cDNA or gDNA that served as material.

Original analysis: Amplification of reference gene primers was used by the study to estimate nucleated cell counts. Profiled with immunoSEQ multiplex PCR; TCRdb holds only in-frame clones, not every one. V and J calls and clone size are as listed in that table; D and trimming were resolved from the DNA. The sample consists of about 170,000 clones, 82% of them appearing once. The germline V gene has CDR1 GTSNPN and CDR2 SVGIG (reference sequence). Trimming removed 5 bases from V and 1 base from J, with 8 bases in between. The length of the CDR3 is 12 residues. This clonotype was obtained from a woman of 80 years or more with acute or convalescent COVID-19. Sequenced sample: peripheral blood. V is TRBV30 and J is TRBJ2-5; the D gene is possibly TRBD1 (6 bases). The CDR3 DNA reads as TGTGCCTGGGAACAGGGCCAAGAGACCCAGTACTTC. Amino acids: CAWEQGQETQYF.